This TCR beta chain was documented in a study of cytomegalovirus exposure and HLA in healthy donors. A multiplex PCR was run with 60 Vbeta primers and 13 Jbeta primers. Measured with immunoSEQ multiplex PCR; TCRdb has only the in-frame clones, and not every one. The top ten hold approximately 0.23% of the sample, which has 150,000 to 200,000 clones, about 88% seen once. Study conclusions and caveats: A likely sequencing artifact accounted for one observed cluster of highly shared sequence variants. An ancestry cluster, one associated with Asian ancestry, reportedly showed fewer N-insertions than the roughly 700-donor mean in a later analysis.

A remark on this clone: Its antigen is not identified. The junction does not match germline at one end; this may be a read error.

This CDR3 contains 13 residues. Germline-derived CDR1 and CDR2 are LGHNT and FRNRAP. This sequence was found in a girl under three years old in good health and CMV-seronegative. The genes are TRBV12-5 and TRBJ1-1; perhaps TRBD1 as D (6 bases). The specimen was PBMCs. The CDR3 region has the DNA TGCACAAGTTCTGAACAGGGGAACACTGAAGCTTTCTTT. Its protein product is CTSSEQGNTEAFF.